This TCR beta chain was profiled in a study of T cells of healthy individuals. Germline V gene data show CDR1 as SGHTA and CDR2 as FQGNSA. V lost 2 bases to trimming and J lost 7 bases, with 5 bases between them. The CDR3 covers 11 residues. TCRdb redid the calling of the 5' RACE reads with MiXCR, one entry per CDR3 protein. The repertoire holds 53,000 or so distinct CDR3 sequences, with roughly 15% as singletons. Many counts were recorded for this clonotype. The chain joins TRBV7-2 to TRBJ1-2; D ambiguous. This TCR came from a human donor in good health. DNA of the CDR3: TGTGCCAGCAGCTTATGGGGTGGCTACACCTTC. Translation: CASSLWGGYTF.